The 32 T cell receptor beta chains below all came from one sample that was sequenced in a study of radiation and T cells in renal cell carcinoma. Profiling relied on immunoSEQ multiplex PCR, and the TCRdb table lists in-frame clones only, not all of them. This sample has roughly 64,000 clones; approximately 80% occur once, and the top ten carry approximately 6.6%. Indicated time point: blood 4 weeks post-SBRT, at nephrectomy. Specified treatment: 15 Gy SBRT to primary tumor, nephrectomy 4 weeks later. Sample: blood, taken from a patient whose treatment included radiotherapy and nephrectomy. The origin of the receptors is a man in his sixties with renal cell carcinoma.

This clone came up a few times. The chain employs TRBV5-6 and TRBJ2-7, with a tentative D call TRBD1 (6 bases). Germline-derived CDR1 and CDR2 are SGHDT and YYEEEE. Trimming removed 0 bases from V and 12 bases from J, with 16 bases in between. There are 13 residues in the CDR3. The CDR3 here is CASSLAGRGFSYF. CDR3 bases: TGTGCCAGCAGCTTGGCCGGTAGGGGGTTTTCGTACTTC.

Regarding this clone: The junction does not match germline at one end; this may be a read error. This chain links TRBV10-3 with TRBJ2-3; TRBD1 matches at 9 bases. The CDR3 is 12 amino acids. CDR1 and CDR2 (germline): ENHRY, SYGVKD. The CDR3 reads CAISESDRGPLF. The CDR3 region has the DNA TGTGCCATCAGTGAGTCGGACAGGGGCCCCCTTTTT.

The table lists this clone with a few counts. The chain couples TRBV5-1 to TRBJ2-5; 8 positions agree with TRBD1. The germline V gene encodes CDR1 SGHRS and CDR2 YFSETQ. The CDR3 extends over 14 amino acids. V was clipped by 3 bases and J by 4 bases; unmatched bases: 5. The DNA of the CDR3 is TGCGCCAGCAGCTCACGGACAGGGCGAGAGACCCAGTACTTC. Translating it yields CASSSRTGRETQYF.

This clone was counted only a few times. The V and J genes are TRBV10-3 and TRBJ2-5; D perhaps matches TRBD2 (7 bases). Germline V lookup: CDR1 ENHRY, CDR2 SYGVKD. V was cut by 0 bases and J by 2 bases, with 13 bases left in between. The CDR3 is made up of 16 amino acids. Here the CDR3 reads CAISESGGGSQETQYF. In DNA form, the CDR3 reads TGTGCCATCAGTGAGTCGGGAGGGGGGAGTCAAGAGACCCAGTACTTC.

V is TRBV5-4 and J is TRBJ2-3, with 8 bases fitting TRBD1. This CDR3 contains 15 residues. V lost 4 bases and J lost 3; bases outside the gene matches: 7. Looked up from germline, CDR1 is SGHNT and CDR2 is YYREEE (reference sequence). The CDR3 sequence is CASSADRDPTDTQYF. The CDR3 nucleotides are TGTGCCAGCAGCGCGGACAGGGATCCAACAGATACGCAGTATTTT.

The chain joins TRBV29-1 to TRBJ2-2; TRBD2 aligns across 9 bases. This CDR3 has 13 residues. The ends lost 4 bases at V and 8 bases at J; junction bases unmatched: 5. Per germline, CDR1 SQVTM and CDR2 ANQGSEA. The CDR3 bases are TGCAGCGTTGGCGGGAGGGCGGGAGGGGAGCTGTTTTTT. Residues: CSVGGRAGGELFF.

V usage is TRBV5-1 and J usage is TRBJ2-3, with D perhaps TRBD2 (6 bases). V lost 2 bases to trimming and J lost 7 bases, with 20 bases between them. CDR1 and CDR2 (germline): SGHRS, YFSETQ. There are 16 residues in the CDR3. DNA for the CDR3: TGCGCCAGCAGCTTTGAACTAGCCATCCTGGCCCATACGCAGTATTTT. This translates into CASSFELAILAHTQYF.

This clone appeared a few times. The CDR3 reads CSVMGQYSYEQYF. CDR3 DNA sequence: TGCAGCGTCATGGGACAGTACTCCTACGAGCAGTACTTC. The V call is TRBV29-1, the J call TRBJ2-7, with TRBD1 identical over 7 bases. The CDR3 consists of 13 residues. The trim removed 6 bases at V and 0 bases at J, leaving 5 bases unmatched. The germline V gene has CDR1 SQVTM and CDR2 ANQGSEA.

The rearrangement links TRBV25-1 to TRBJ2-2; D may match TRBD1 or TRBD2 (5 bases each). Germline values: CDR1 MGHDK, CDR2 SYGVNS. There are 15 residues in the CDR3. The V gene lost 7 bases and the J gene lost 0 bases, with 12 bases spanning the gap. CDR3 coding DNA: TGTGCCAGCACCCCCGGGACCGCGAACACCGGGGAGCTGTTTTTT. This gives the protein CASTPGTANTGELFF.

A single count supports this clone. J is TRBJ2-3 and V is TRBV11-2, with a weak D call TRBD2 (6 bases). The CDR3 loop spans 16 amino acids. The germline gives CDR1 SGHAT, CDR2 FQNNGV. V lost 0 bases to trimming and J lost 2 bases, with 12 bases between them. This CDR3 reads CASSLETGAVTDTQYF. The CDR3 DNA reads TGTGCCAGCAGCTTAGAAACGGGAGCCGTCACAGATACGCAGTATTTT.

The chain couples TRBV2 to TRBJ1-4, with D perhaps matching TRBD1 (6 bases). Trimming took off 8 bases at V and 0 bases at J, with 7 bases between the two ends. The V gene's germline CDR1 is SNHLY and CDR2 FYNNEI. The CDR3 has 13 residues. The CDR3 region has the DNA TGTGCCAGCCGGACAGCAACTAATGAAAAACTGTTTTTT. It encodes CASRTATNEKLFF.

The J gene is TRBJ2-7, the V gene TRBV28; weak D call: TRBD1 (6 bases). The CDR3 is 14 amino acids. Trimming cost V 7 bases and J 2 bases, with 15 bases left between them. The germline CDR1 and CDR2 sequences are MDHEN and SYDVKM. For the CDR3, the DNA is TGTGCCAGCACCTCAGACAGGATGCCCTACGAGCAGTACGTC. It codes for CASTSDRMPYEQYV.

In its sample, this clone was seen once. The CDR3 protein is CASSSKTADNEQFF. CDR3 DNA sequence: TGTGCCAGCAGTTCCAAGACAGCAGACAATGAGCAGTTCTTC. The genes are TRBV27 and TRBJ2-1, with D possibly being TRBD1 (5 bases). This CDR3 comprises 14 residues. Germline V gene lookup returns CDR1 MNHEY and CDR2 SMNVEV (reference sequence). The ends were cut back, 4 bases at V and 5 bases at J, with 12 bases in the middle.

This clone was detected only once. The V call is TRBV6-5, the J call TRBJ1-2; the D is unclear. The CDR3 runs 14 residues. Germline lookup yields CDR1 MNHEY and CDR2 SVGAGI. V gave up 1 base and J gave up 4 bases, with 10 bases separating them. The CDR3 loop is CASSYYGFGYGYTF. The CDR3 DNA reads TGTGCCAGCAGTTACTACGGTTTCGGCTATGGCTACACCTTC.

The chain links TRBV12-5 to TRBJ1-2; D call uncertain. This CDR3 contains 15 residues. Germline loops: CDR1 LGHNT, CDR2 FRNRAP. Between the trimmed V and J ends, which lost 0 bases and 5 bases, there was a span of 13 bases. The CDR3 DNA is TGTGCTAGTGGTTTGGTCCCGGACTTGGGGTATGGCTACACCTTC. Translating it yields CASGLVPDLGYGYTF.

This chain connects TRBV11-2 to TRBJ1-6; D is uncertain. From germline, CDR1 is SGHAT and CDR2 FQNNGV. With 2 bases removed from V and 9 bases from J, the gap between germline ends came to 17 bases. CDR3 length: 16 residues. DNA for the CDR3: TGTGCCAGCAGCTTAATAGGTCTCGGGGTAGGTTCACCCCTCCACTTT. This encodes CASSLIGLGVGSPLHF.

The rearrangement joins TRBV29-1 to TRBJ2-4, with 9 bases matching TRBD1. The CDR3 loop spans 13 amino acids. CDR1 is SQVTM, CDR2 ANQGSEA, per germline. Germline trimming cut 4 bases from V and 9 bases from J; bases unmatched to any gene: 7. In nucleotides, the CDR3 is TGCAGCGTTGGGGACAGGGAAGGAAGCATTCAGTACTTC. This encodes CSVGDREGSIQYF.

The chain recombines TRBV6-1 with TRBJ2-7, with a possible D match to TRBD1 (6 bases). CDR1 is MNHNS and CDR2 is SASEGT in the germline V gene. With 10 bases removed from V and 4 bases from J, the gap between germline ends came to 14 bases. The CDR3 has 12 residues. CDR3 protein: CATQGNGYEQYV. CDR3 nucleotide sequence: TGTGCCACCCAGGGGAATGGGTACGAGCAGTACGTC.

Only one count was recorded for this clone. The rearrangement links TRBV28 to TRBJ2-3; no definite D call. The CDR3 sequence is 12 residues long. Trimming removed 6 bases from V and 6 bases from J, with 10 bases in between. Germline-derived CDR1 and CDR2 are MDHEN and SYDVKM. CDR3 nucleotide sequence: TGTGCCAGCAGGGAAAAGGGCGATACGCAGTATTTT. This codes for CASREKGDTQYF.

The chain links TRBV6-5 to TRBJ2-7; 11 bases line up with TRBD2. Germline V gene sequence: CDR1 MNHEY, CDR2 SVGAGI. The CDR3 extends over 15 amino acids. The ends lost 6 bases at V and 3 bases at J; junction bases unmatched: 7. The CDR3 DNA sequence: TGTGCCAGCAGGTCGACTAGCGGGGCCCTCTACGAGCAGTACTTC. Translation: CASRSTSGALYEQYF.

The chain combines TRBV6-4 with TRBJ1-1; TRBD1 aligns across 7 bases. The V segment lost 5 bases and the J segment 4 bases; nucleotides outside the gene matches: 10. Germline V CDR1 and CDR2: MRHNA, SNTAGT. This CDR3 contains 15 residues. This CDR3 is CASSRNSGGGTEAFF. The DNA of the CDR3 is TGTGCCAGCAGTAGGAATTCAGGGGGAGGCACTGAAGCTTTCTTT.

The rearrangement links TRBV27 to TRBJ2-7; D unclear. Germline V lookup: CDR1 MNHEY, CDR2 SMNVEV (reference sequence). V was clipped by 3 bases and J by 1 base, with 10 bases between them. This CDR3 spans 14 amino acids. Here the CDR3 reads CASSFDPGSYEQYF. The DNA for the CDR3 is TGTGCCAGCAGTTTCGACCCAGGTTCCTACGAGCAGTACTTC.

This chain uses TRBV15 with TRBJ2-5; 8 nucleotides line up with TRBD2. Germline V CDR1 and CDR2: LNHNV, YYDKDF (reference sequence). This CDR3 has 18 residues. V shed 0 bases and J 4 bases; nucleotides not matched to a gene: 13. The CDR3 DNA is TGTGCCACCAGCAGAGATCGGGTTTTCGGGGGGGCCCGAGAGACCCAGTACTTC. This encodes CATSRDRVFGGARETQYF.

The chain combines TRBV7-7 with TRBJ2-3; a weak D match, TRBD2 (7 bases). The V gene lost 1 base and the J gene lost 3 bases, with 11 bases spanning the gap. This CDR3 has 15 amino acids. The germline V gene encodes CDR1 SSHAT and CDR2 FNYEAQ (reference sequence). The CDR3 loop is CASSLEGRGTDTQYF. The CDR3 bases are TGTGCCAGCAGCTTAGAGGGGAGGGGGACAGATACGCAGTATTTT.

The genes are TRBV10-1 and TRBJ2-5, with 16 bases aligning to TRBD2. The germline V gene encodes CDR1 WNHNN and CDR2 SYGVQD (reference sequence). V shed 9 bases and J 4 bases; nucleotides not matched to a gene: 8. The CDR3 spans 16 residues. The chain's CDR3 is CASGPGTSGGAETQYF. CDR3 coding DNA: TGCGCCAGTGGACCTGGGACTAGCGGGGGGGCAGAGACCCAGTACTTC.

The chain couples TRBV6-5 to TRBJ2-7; possible D gene TRBD1, 5 bases. Germline CDR1 MNHEY, CDR2 SVGAGI. Trimming cost V 7 bases and J 3 bases, with 16 bases left between them. This CDR3 is 14 amino acids long. DNA of the CDR3: TGTGCCAGCAAACAGGAGAAATTCCACTACGAGCAGTACTTC. It specifies CASKQEKFHYEQYF.

The V call is TRBV11-3, the J call TRBJ2-6; D unclear. This CDR3 region has 14 residues. From germline, CDR1 is SGHNT and CDR2 YENEEA. Trimming took off 7 bases at V and 0 bases at J, with 7 bases between the two ends. The CDR3 loop is CASKAVSGANVLTF. The DNA of the CDR3 is TGTGCCAGCAAGGCCGTCTCTGGGGCCAACGTCCTGACTTTC.

The chain is built from TRBV6-1 and TRBJ2-7; 12 nucleotides align to TRBD1. CDR3 length: 14 amino acids. V dropped 8 bases and J dropped 6; count of bases not matched to a gene: 8. Germline V gene sequence: CDR1 MNHNS, CDR2 SASEGT. The CDR3 region is CASARDRGLGEQYF. The CDR3 DNA reads as TGTGCCAGCGCCCGGGACAGGGGGCTGGGCGAGCAGTACTTC.

The chain is built from TRBV29-1 and TRBJ1-2, with D tentatively TRBD1 (5 bases). The ends were cut back, 3 bases at V and 6 bases at J, with 14 bases in the middle. The length of the CDR3 is 13 residues. CDR1 and CDR2 from the germline V gene are SQVTM and ANQGSEA. The CDR3: CSVDPGWGHGYTF. The CDR3 region has the DNA TGCAGCGTTGACCCAGGGTGGGGACATGGCTACACCTTC.

This sequence joins TRBV11-3 and TRBJ2-1; D is unresolved. Germline V lookup: CDR1 SGHNT, CDR2 YENEEA. The CDR3 covers 15 residues. Trimming cost V 1 base and J 5 bases, with 12 bases left between them. The CDR3 sequence is CASSLGRFPHNEQFF. CDR3 coding DNA: TGTGCCAGCAGCTTAGGGCGTTTCCCCCACAATGAGCAGTTCTTC. Supplemented by reference TRBV11-3 and TRBJ2-1, the full variable domain reads EAGVVQSPRYKIIEKKQPVAFWCNPISGHNTLYWYLQNLGQGPELLIRYENEEAVDDSQLPKDRFSAERLKGVDSTLKIQPAELGDSAVYLCASSLGRFPHNEQFFGPGTRLTVL.

The V call is TRBV7-6, the J call TRBJ1-5; 9 bases are shared with TRBD1. In germline, CDR1 is SGHVS, CDR2 FNYEAQ. Trimming at V came to 3 bases and at J to 2 bases, leaving 2 bases not matched to a gene. The CDR3 has 15 residues. The CDR3 DNA reads TGTGCCAGCAGCTTGGACAGGGGTGGCAATCAGCCCCAGCATTTT. Amino acids: CASSLDRGGNQPQHF.

This chain links TRBV14 with TRBJ2-5; D is uncertain. The CDR3 is 16 amino acids. V was cut by 1 base and J by 5 bases, with 17 bases left in between. In germline, CDR1 is SGHDN, CDR2 FVKESK. CDR3 sequence: CASSQVYSKSPETQYF. DNA of the CDR3: TGTGCCAGCAGCCAAGTCTATAGTAAGTCTCCGGAGACCCAGTACTTC.